This TCR beta chain was documented in a study of blood T cells in healthy people across ages. Study at large: Capture via template switching afforded approximately one barcoded beta molecule per two T cells. Study conclusions and caveats: Getting older went along with TCR beta diversity per million T cells dropping roughly linearly.

This CDR3 spans 15 amino acids. This clonotype has just a few counts. Its target is unknown. PCR was performed a second time for about 7 to 11 cycles using a sample-barcoded 5' primer and a J-beta primer mix. TCRdb reprocessed the 5' RACE reads with MiXCR, giving one entry per CDR3 protein. The data show about 1.6 million distinct CDR3 sequences, about 32% seen once. This receptor was obtained from a woman in her twenties or thirties in good health. The chain couples TRBV12-3 or TRBV12-4 to TRBJ2-7, with TRBD2 identical over 7 bases. The J call may be mistaken, given a closer DNA end match to TRBJ2-5. The specimen sequenced was blood. CDR3 DNA: TGTGCCAGCAGTTCCGGGAGGAAAACTAGGGAGACCCAGTACTTC. Translating gives CASSSGRKTRETQYF.